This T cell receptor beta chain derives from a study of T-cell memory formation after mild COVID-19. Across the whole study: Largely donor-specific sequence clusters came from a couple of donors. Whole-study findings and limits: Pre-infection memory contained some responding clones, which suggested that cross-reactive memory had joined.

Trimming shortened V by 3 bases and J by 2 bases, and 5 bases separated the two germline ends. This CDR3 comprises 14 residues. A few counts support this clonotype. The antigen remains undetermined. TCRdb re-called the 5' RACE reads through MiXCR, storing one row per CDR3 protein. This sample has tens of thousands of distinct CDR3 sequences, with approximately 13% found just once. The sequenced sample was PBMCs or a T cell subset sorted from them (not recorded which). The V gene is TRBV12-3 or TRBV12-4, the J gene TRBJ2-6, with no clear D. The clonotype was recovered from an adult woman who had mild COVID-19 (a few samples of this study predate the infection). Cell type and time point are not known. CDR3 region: CASSLRPGANVLTF. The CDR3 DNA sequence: TGTGCCAGCAGTTTGAGGCCTGGGGCCAACGTCCTGACTTTC.